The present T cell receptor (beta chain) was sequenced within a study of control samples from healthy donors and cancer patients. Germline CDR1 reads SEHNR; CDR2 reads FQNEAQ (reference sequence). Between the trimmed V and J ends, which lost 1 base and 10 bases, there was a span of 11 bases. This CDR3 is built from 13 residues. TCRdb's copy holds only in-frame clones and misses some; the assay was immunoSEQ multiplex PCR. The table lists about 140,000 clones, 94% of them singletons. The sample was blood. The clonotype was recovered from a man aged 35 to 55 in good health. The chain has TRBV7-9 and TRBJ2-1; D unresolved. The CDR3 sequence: CASSLGAYLEQFF. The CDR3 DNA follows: TGTGCCAGCAGCTTAGGGGCATATCTGGAGCAGTTCTTC.